The clone carrying this T cell receptor (beta chain) was counted many times. This sample was taken from a study of T cells after yellow fever vaccination. Using its own MiXCR run on the 5' RACE reads, TCRdb lists one record per CDR3 protein. The sample shows 250,000 or so distinct CDR3 sequences, over 3% of them seen only once. Sequencing used PBMCs, obtained 15 days after the yellow fever booster vaccination. The receptor was derived from a man younger than 35 who received the YFV17D yellow fever vaccine.

The CDR3 sequence is CASSFDRGQQPQHF. As DNA, the CDR3 is TGTGCCAGCAGCTTCGACAGGGGACAACAGCCCCAGCATTTT. The gene calls are TRBV7-2 and TRBJ1-5; 8 bases match TRBD1. This CDR3 is 14 amino acids long. J was trimmed by 7 bases and V by 3 bases; bases with no gene match: 5. Per the germline V gene, CDR1 is SGHTA and CDR2 is FQGNSA.